This TCR beta chain was found in a study of blood T cell repertoires in COVID-19. Turning to the study itself: Sites in the United States, Italy and Spain provided acute and convalescent COVID-19 samples.

CDR1 MDHEN and CDR2 SYDVKM come from the germline V gene. This CDR3 contains 15 residues. The junction had 4 bases not matched to a gene; V was cut back by 2 bases and J by 7 bases. Authors' processing steps: For nucleated cells, counts were estimated from reference gene primer amplification. Sequencing was performed with immunoSEQ multiplex PCR; in TCRdb, only in-frame clones are kept and a portion is missing. D and trimming come from the DNA, and the V and J calls and clone size come from that table. Here the sample spans roughly 150,000 clones, 84% being singletons. The sequenced material came from PBMCs or T cells enriched from blood (not recorded which). This chain connects TRBV28 to TRBJ1-5; 11 positions match TRBD1. The TCR originated in a woman younger than 35 who had been exposed to COVID-19. Here the CDR3 DNA reads TGTGCCAGCAGTTTAGGACAGGGGGCCGGGCAGCCCCAGCATTTT. It translates to CASSLGQGAGQPQHF. The full variable domain, completed using reference TRBV28 and TRBJ1-5, is DVKVTQSSRYLVKRTGEKVFLECVQDMDHENMFWYRQDPGLGLRLIYFSYDVKMKEKGDIPEGYSVSREKKERFSLILESASTNQTSMYLCASSLGQGAGQPQHFGDGTRLSIL.